These 30 T cell receptor beta chains were sequenced from one sample in a study of CD8+CD57+ T cells in acquired aplastic anemia. Selection for sequencing was limited to patients who had shown CD8+CD57+ cell expansion by flow cytometry. TCR beta VDJ and CDR3 were profiled, and genomic DNA was the template. TCRdb reprocessed the reads via MiXCR and lists one record per CDR3 protein. The repertoire consists of approximately 130,000 distinct CDR3 sequences, with under 65% occurring once and the leading ten covering roughly 28%. Source material: sorted CD4+, CD8+, or CD8+CD57+ T cells (not recorded which) from PBMCs. The receptors originated from a human donor with aplastic anemia.

The chain recombines TRBV2 with TRBJ2-5, with D possibly matching TRBD2 (6 bases). V lost 5 bases and J lost 2, with 9 bases in between. The germline CDR1 and CDR2 sequences are SNHLY and FYNNEI. The CDR3 has 13 residues. In nucleotides, the CDR3 is TGTGCCAGCAGTAAGGACTATCAAGAGACCCAGTACTTC. It encodes CASSKDYQETQYF.

The chain couples TRBV28 to TRBJ1-2, with D possibly matching TRBD1 (5 bases). Germline CDR1 reads MDHEN; CDR2 reads SYDVKM. Trimming pared 6 bases from V and 7 bases from J, leaving 12 bases between. The CDR3 is 12 amino acids. This chain's CDR3 is CASSSGSAGYTF. The CDR3 nucleotides read TGTGCCAGCAGCTCAGGGTCGGCTGGCTACACCTTC.

The V call is TRBV20-1, the J call TRBJ2-5, with no clear D. CDR1 is DFQATT, CDR2 SNEGSKA, per germline (reference sequence). V lost 3 bases to trimming and J lost 5 bases, with 13 bases between them. The CDR3 loop spans 13 amino acids. CDR3 coding DNA: TGCAGTGCTAGCCGCCCCTCCAGGGAGACCCAGTACTTC. Translated: CSASRPSRETQYF.

The gene calls are TRBV7-6 and TRBJ2-5; TRBD2 matches at 7 bases. Germline V gives CDR1 SGHVS, CDR2 FNYEAQ. This CDR3 is built from 15 residues. Trimming removed 5 bases from V and 3 bases from J; junction bases left unmatched: 9. The DNA of the CDR3 is TGTGCCAGCAGCCTCGCCGGAACTAGCGAAGAGACCCAGTACTTC. Translated: CASSLAGTSEETQYF.

J is TRBJ2-7 and V is TRBV15; 8 nucleotides match TRBD1. Unmatched junction bases numbered 9, after V lost 2 bases and J lost 3 bases. CDR3 length equals 16 residues. Germline CDR1 reads LNHNV; CDR2 reads YYDKDF (reference sequence). The CDR3 here is CATSRRGTGGDYEQYF. The CDR3 DNA is TGTGCCACCAGCAGACGTGGGACAGGCGGGGACTACGAGCAGTACTTC. The complete variable domain, with remaining parts taken from reference TRBV15 and TRBJ2-7, reads DAMVIQNPRYQVTQFGKPVTLSCSQTLNHNVMYWYQQKSSQAPKLLFHYYDKDFNNEADTPDNFQSRRPNTSFCFLDIRSPGLGDTAMYLCATSRRGTGGDYEQYFGPGTRLTVT.

This chain uses TRBV4-2 with TRBJ1-2; D is unresolved. The CDR3 consists of 14 residues. CDR1 and CDR2 (germline): LGHNA, YNFKEQ. The V end was cut by 0 bases, the J end by 4 bases, with 9 bases between. The chain's CDR3 is CASSQDRATYGYTF. CDR3 nucleotide sequence: TGTGCCAGCAGCCAAGATAGGGCCACCTATGGCTACACCTTC.

V gene TRBV7-9 combines with J gene TRBJ2-7, with 7 bases aligning to TRBD2. With V trimmed by 1 base and J by 6 bases, 6 bases remained unmatched. Germline CDR1 SEHNR, CDR2 FQNEAQ (reference sequence). The CDR3 runs 14 residues. CDR3 in amino acids: CASSLVVGEGEQYF. As DNA, the CDR3 is TGTGCCAGCAGCTTAGTAGTAGGGGAGGGCGAGCAGTACTTC.

This clonotype was observed a handful of times. The rearrangement uses TRBV29-1 and TRBJ2-3, with 8 bases identical to TRBD1. The germline V gene has CDR1 SQVTM and CDR2 ANQGSEA. The V gene end was trimmed by 7 bases and the J gene end by 0 bases; junction bases not matched to a gene: 6. The CDR3 is 14 residues long. For the CDR3, the DNA is TGCAGCGCTTCGACAGGGGCTAGCACAGATACGCAGTATTTT. This codes for CSASTGASTDTQYF.

The gene calls are TRBV20-1 and TRBJ1-6; 9 nucleotides align to TRBD1. The germline V gene encodes CDR1 DFQATT and CDR2 SNEGSKA (reference sequence). This CDR3 has 19 residues. The V gene end was trimmed by 6 bases and the J gene end by 3 bases; junction bases not matched to a gene: 18. The CDR3 DNA sequence: TGCAGTGCCTACCCCACACTGGACAGGGGAAGGTTCTATAATTCACCCCTCCACTTT. As protein: CSAYPTLDRGRFYNSPLHF.

Only one count was recorded for this clonotype. This chain links TRBV7-2 with TRBJ2-7; D possibly corresponds to TRBD1 (6 bases). V dropped 1 base and J dropped 2 bases, with 12 bases sitting between them. Germline loops: CDR1 SGHTA, CDR2 FQGNSA. The CDR3 contains 15 residues. CDR3 in DNA: TGTGCCAGCAGCTTAGGCCAGGGGTGGACCTACGAGCAGTACTTC. Translating gives CASSLGQGWTYEQYF.

This clonotype was seen a few times. The genes are TRBV6-1 and TRBJ1-5; 7 nucleotides line up with TRBD1. V dropped 6 bases and J dropped 0; count of bases not matched to a gene: 5. The CDR3 sequence is 15 residues long. CDR1 and CDR2 (germline): MNHNS, SASEGT. CDR3 coding DNA: TGTGCCAGCAGGAACAGGGGATATAGCAATCAGCCCCAGCATTTT. This codes for CASRNRGYSNQPQHF.

Turning to this clonotype: Mismatch with germline at one junction end may stem from a read error. The V gene is TRBV2, the J gene TRBJ2-1, with unresolved D. CDR3 length: 11 residues. From germline, CDR1 is SNHLY and CDR2 FYNNEI. The CDR3 reads CASSTDLRSSF. DNA of the CDR3: TGTGCCAGCAGCACAGATCTGAGGTCGTCCTTC. The entire variable domain, with the rest obtained from reference TRBV2 and TRBJ2-1, is as follows: EPEVTQTPSHQVTQMGQEVILRCVPISNHLYFYWYRQILGQKVEFLVSFYNNEISEKSEIFDDQFSVERPDGSNFTLKIRSTKLEDSAMYFCASSTDLRSSFGPGTRLTVL.

The V gene is TRBV2, the J gene TRBJ1-5; D is perhaps TRBD1 (5 bases). The germline gives CDR1 SNHLY, CDR2 FYNNEI. Trimming pared 7 bases from V and 2 bases from J, leaving 12 bases between. There are 14 residues in the CDR3. The CDR3: CASKAGTGNQPQHF. The CDR3 DNA reads as TGTGCCAGCAAGGCCGGGACGGGCAATCAGCCCCAGCATTTT. The variable domain in full, with the rest retrieved from reference TRBV2 and TRBJ1-5, is EPEVTQTPSHQVTQMGQEVILRCVPISNHLYFYWYRQILGQKVEFLVSFYNNEISEKSEIFDDQFSVERPDGSNFTLKIRSTKLEDSAMYFCASKAGTGNQPQHFGDGTRLSIL.

Notes on this clonotype: At one boundary the junction diverges from the germline segment, which might be a read error. The chain has TRBV10-3 and TRBJ2-7; 11 bases fit TRBD1. From germline, CDR1 is ENHRY and CDR2 SYGVKD. The CDR3 runs to 14 residues. The CDR3: CASSADRGRDEQYF. The CDR3 DNA sequence: TGTGCCAGCAGTGCGGACAGGGGGCGCGACGAGCAGTACTTC.

The gene calls are TRBV20-1 and TRBJ2-2, with D unresolved. Looked up from germline, CDR1 is DFQATT and CDR2 is SNEGSKA (reference sequence). Trimming stripped 1 base from V and 2 bases from J, with 5 bases between. There are 13 residues in the CDR3. CDR3 sequence reads: CSARAENTGELFF. CDR3 sequence (DNA): TGCAGTGCTAGAGCCGAAAACACCGGGGAGCTGTTTTTT.

This clonotype was seen many times. The chain couples TRBV27 to TRBJ2-3; D gene uncertain. This CDR3 is 14 amino acids long. With 7 bases removed from V and 1 base from J, the gap between germline ends came to 12 bases. Germline V CDR1 and CDR2: MNHEY, SMNVEV (reference sequence). The CDR3 DNA reads as TGTGCCAGCATCCGTCGGGTGGGCACAGATACGCAGTATTTT. Its translation is CASIRRVGTDTQYF.

This clonotype showed up many times. The chain carries TRBV20-1 and TRBJ1-1, with D possibly matching TRBD1 (6 bases). The CDR3 sequence is 12 residues long. V shed 7 bases and J shed 3 bases, with 12 bases lying between them. Germline V gene data show CDR1 as DFQATT and CDR2 as SNEGSKA (reference sequence). CDR3 sequence (DNA): TGCAGTGTCGAAGCAGGGGACACTGAAGCTTTCTTT. Translated, it gives CSVEAGDTEAFF.

This clonotype was counted many times. CDR3 region: CASSLGQSYEQYF. CDR3 coding DNA: TGTGCCAGCAGTTTGGGACAGTCCTACGAGCAGTACTTC. The chain has TRBV27 and TRBJ2-7, with 7 bases identical to TRBD1. CDR1 is MNHEY, CDR2 SMNVEV, per germline (reference sequence). There are 13 residues in the CDR3. V dropped 3 bases and J dropped 1; count of bases not matched to a gene: 0.

The genes are TRBV29-1 and TRBJ1-5; D is possibly TRBD1 (6 bases). Germline loops: CDR1 SQVTM, CDR2 ANQGSEA. CDR3 length: 13 amino acids. V lost 4 bases and J 7 bases, leaving 14 bases between the germline ends. This CDR3 is CSVAAGVGQPQHF. For the CDR3, the DNA is TGCAGCGTTGCCGCAGGGGTGGGGCAGCCCCAGCATTTT.

This chain joins TRBV11-2 and TRBJ1-4; 8 bases are a match to TRBD1. CDR3 length equals 14 residues. Germline CDR1 SGHAT, CDR2 FQNNGV. V was clipped by 5 bases and J by 7 bases; unmatched bases: 6. The CDR3 nucleotides are TGTGCCAGCAGCCTGGGACAGGATGTTGAAAAACTGTTTTTT. Protein sequence: CASSLGQDVEKLFF.

V gene TRBV7-4 combines with J gene TRBJ2-7; D may correspond to TRBD1 or TRBD2 (5 bases each). The CDR3 totals 13 residues. The V and J ends lost 7 bases and 4 bases respectively, with 14 bases between them. Per germline, CDR1 SGHVT and CDR2 SQSDAQ. Written as DNA, the CDR3 is TGTGCCAGCACCCTACACTGGGGGTACGAGCAGTACTTC. Its translation: CASTLHWGYEQYF.

In the case of this clonotype: The junction does not match germline at one end; this may be a read error. This rearrangement joins TRBV10-3 to TRBJ2-7; TRBD1 matches 7 bases. Per the germline V gene, CDR1 is ENHRY and CDR2 is SYGVKD. The length of the CDR3 is 13 residues. CDR3 DNA: TGTGCCATAAGTGACAGGGTGTCCTACGAGCAGTACTTC. As protein: CAISDRVSYEQYF.

This clonotype appeared a few times. This sequence joins TRBV20-1 and TRBJ2-7; TRBD2 agrees at 12 bases. CDR3 length: 16 residues. Losses at the gene ends were 3 bases for V and 7 bases for J; bases not matched to a gene: 13. The germline V gene has CDR1 DFQATT and CDR2 SNEGSKA (reference sequence). The CDR3, as DNA: TGCAGTGCTAGGGTCTTCGGCCTAGCGGGGGGGCGGGAGCAGTACTTC. Encoded protein: CSARVFGLAGGREQYF.

This clonotype was seen repeatedly, ten times or more. The V gene is TRBV10-3, the J gene TRBJ1-2; a weak D match, TRBD1 (5 bases). Trimming left V 7 bases short and J 3 bases short, with 18 bases between. CDR1 is ENHRY, CDR2 SYGVKD, per germline. This CDR3 contains 15 residues. CDR3 region: CAIKEGPGQDYGYTF. As DNA, the CDR3 is TGTGCCATCAAAGAAGGCCCGGGGCAGGACTATGGCTACACCTTC.

V is TRBV5-1 and J is TRBJ2-2; 8 nucleotides agree with TRBD1. J gave up 1 base and V 0 bases, and 8 bases lay outside the gene matches. The germline V gene has CDR1 SGHRS and CDR2 YFSETQ. The CDR3 totals 18 residues. CDR3 bases: TGCGCCAGCAGCTTGGAAAACCCGGACAGGGAGAACACCGGGGAGCTGTTTTTT. Translated, it gives CASSLENPDRENTGELFF.

This clonotype came up once. The chain employs TRBV25-1 and TRBJ2-5; D gene ambiguous. Trimming took off 3 bases at V and 2 bases at J, with 7 bases between the two ends. Germline V CDR1 and CDR2: MGHDK, SYGVNS. The CDR3 extends over 13 amino acids. CDR3 loop: CASSDGIQETQYF. The CDR3 region has the DNA TGTGCCAGCAGTGACGGCATACAAGAGACCCAGTACTTC. The variable domain in full, completed from reference TRBV25-1 and TRBJ2-5, reads EADIYQTPRYLVIGTGKKITLECSQTMGHDKMYWYQQDPGMELHLIHYSYGVNSTEKGDLSSESTVSRIRTEHFPLTLESARPSHTSQYLCASSDGIQETQYFGPGTRLLVL.

A remark on this clonotype: A much bigger clone sits one base away, suggesting this may be a read error. J is TRBJ2-1 and V is TRBV19; 8 positions agree with TRBD2. Germline V lookup: CDR1 LNHDA, CDR2 SQIVND (reference sequence). The CDR3 is 16 amino acids. In nucleotides, the CDR3 is TGTGCCAGTAGTATTGGACTAGCTTATCCTTACAATGAGCAGCTCTTC. Its protein is CASSIGLAYPYNEQLF.

About this clonotype itself: A much bigger clone sits one base away, suggesting this may be a read error. This chain uses TRBV10-3 with TRBJ2-3; the D call may be TRBD1 or TRBD2 (6 bases each). Germline lookup yields CDR1 ENHRY and CDR2 SYGVKD. There are 13 residues in the CDR3. CDR3 region: CASRGFRRDTKYF. In DNA form, the CDR3 reads TGTGCCAGCAGGGGCTTCCGGAGGGATACGAAGTATTTT.

This clonotype was observed at least ten times. This sequence joins TRBV20-1 and TRBJ2-7; D is unresolved. The ends were cut back, 3 bases at V and 3 bases at J, with 9 bases in the middle. There are 12 residues in the CDR3. Per germline, CDR1 DFQATT and CDR2 SNEGSKA (reference sequence). CDR3 sequence reads: CSASERYYEQYF. As DNA, the CDR3 is TGCAGTGCTAGTGAAAGATACTACGAGCAGTACTTC.

This clonotype was picked up many times. The CDR3 sequence is CASSTYYEQYF. CDR3 nucleotide sequence: TGTGCCAGCAGTACTTATTACGAGCAGTACTTC. This chain links TRBV6-1 with TRBJ2-7; D gene unclear. Germline CDR1 is MNHNS and CDR2 is SASEGT. The CDR3 runs 11 residues. Trimming removed 5 bases at V and 4 bases at J, with 6 bases between.